These 20 T cell receptor beta chains were sequenced from one sample in a study of OX40 agonist ivuxolimab in advanced cancers. Profiling relied on immunoSEQ multiplex PCR, and the TCRdb table lists in-frame clones only, not all of them. The data hold roughly 65,000 clones, with about 82% observed a single time. The material sequenced was CD4+ or CD8+ T cells sorted from blood, taken in a trial of the OX40 agonist ivuxolimab. These receptor sequences come from an adult with an advanced solid tumor such as melanoma, head and neck, liver or kidney cancer.

In the case of this clone: The same CDR3 also results from other DNA sequences found in this sample. The chain carries TRBV5-1 and TRBJ2-5; D gene uncertain. This CDR3 comprises 12 residues. Germline CDR1 reads SGHRS; CDR2 reads YFSETQ. The V gene lost 0 bases and the J gene lost 3 bases, with 3 bases spanning the gap. The CDR3 here is CASSLAEETQYF. CDR3 bases: TGCGCCAGCAGCTTGGCCGAAGAGACCCAGTACTTC.

The chain recombines TRBV7-8 with TRBJ2-3; 9 bases map to TRBD2. Trimming took 6 bases from V and 1 from J; bases not matched to a gene: 5. Germline V gene data show CDR1 as SGHVS and CDR2 as FQNEAQ. The CDR3 loop spans 15 amino acids. DNA of the CDR3: TGTGCCAGCAGTCCCAGGACTAGCGGCACAGATACGCAGTATTTT. Its protein product is CASSPRTSGTDTQYF.

This clone was observed once. The chain joins TRBV20-1 to TRBJ2-7, with D perhaps given as TRBD1 or TRBD2 (5 bases each). V shed 1 base and J shed 7 bases, with 8 bases lying between them. This CDR3 is 11 amino acids long. The germline V gene has CDR1 DFQATT and CDR2 SNEGSKA (reference sequence). Written as DNA, the CDR3 is TGCAGTGCTAGAGTAGGGGAGGAGCAGTACTTC. The encoded protein is CSARVGEEQYF.

CDR3 sequence: CAGDEAFF. In DNA form, the CDR3 reads TGTGCCGGAGATGAAGCTTTCTTT. The V and J genes are TRBV7-9 and TRBJ1-1; D is unclear. The CDR3 runs to 8 residues. Between the trimmed V and J ends, which lost 11 bases and 7 bases, there was a span of 5 bases. The V gene's germline CDR1 is SEHNR and CDR2 FQNEAQ (reference sequence). Combining the CDR3 with reference TRBV7-9 and TRBJ1-1 gives the whole variable domain DTGVSQNPRHKITKRGQNVTFRCDPISEHNRLYWYRQTLGQGPEFLTYFQNEAQLEKSRLLSDRFSAERPKGSFSTLEIQRTEQGDSAMYLCAGDEAFFGQGTRLTVV.

V and J are TRBV28 and TRBJ2-7; weak D call: TRBD1 (5 bases). The CDR3 has 14 amino acids. Trimming cost V 6 bases and J 0 bases, with 12 bases left between them. CDR1 is MDHEN, CDR2 SYDVKM, per germline. Here the CDR3 DNA reads TGTGCCAGCAGCGACACAGACAGCTCCTACGAGCAGTACTTC. Protein product: CASSDTDSSYEQYF. The full variable domain, in which reference TRBV28 and TRBJ2-7 provide the parts outside the CDR3, is DVKVTQSSRYLVKRTGEKVFLECVQDMDHENMFWYRQDPGLGLRLIYFSYDVKMKEKGDIPEGYSVSREKKERFSLILESASTNQTSMYLCASSDTDSSYEQYFGPGTRLTVT.

Only a few counts were recorded for this clone. V and J are TRBV28 and TRBJ2-7, with TRBD1 as a possible D gene (6 bases). The germline V gene encodes CDR1 MDHEN and CDR2 SYDVKM. CDR3 length: 15 residues. Trimming shortened V by 3 bases and J by 6 bases, and 18 bases separated the two germline ends. The DNA for the CDR3 is TGTGCCAGCAGTTTCCGCCTTGACTTGGGGGCCGAGCAGTACTTC. Its protein product is CASSFRLDLGAEQYF.

This clone appeared once. The J gene is TRBJ2-7, the V gene TRBV5-6; D possibly corresponds to TRBD1 (5 bases). Per the germline V gene, CDR1 is SGHDT and CDR2 is YYEEEE. V was pared by 4 bases and J by 3 bases, with 14 bases between. CDR3 length: 14 residues. The CDR3 bases are TGTGCCAGCAGCCATGGACACTTCAACTACGAGCAGTACTTC. Amino acids: CASSHGHFNYEQYF.

In DNA, the CDR3 is TGTGCCAGCAGCTCAGCGGGAGGGCCAACAGATACGCAGTATTTT. The encoded protein is CASSSAGGPTDTQYF. This chain uses TRBV11-3 with TRBJ2-3; 10 nucleotides align to TRBD2. Germline V CDR1 and CDR2: SGHNT, YENEEA. With 4 bases clipped from V and 3 bases from J, the junction kept 4 bases outside the gene matches. The CDR3 consists of 15 residues.

This chain uses TRBV5-4 with TRBJ1-1; 7 nucleotides agree with TRBD1. Germline V gene lookup returns CDR1 SGHNT and CDR2 YYREEE (reference sequence). V lost 4 bases to trimming and J lost 3 bases; unmatched junction nucleotides: 6. CDR3 length equals 14 residues. The CDR3 is CASSPGQSYTEAFF. CDR3 nucleotides: TGTGCCAGCAGCCCGGGACAGTCTTACACTGAAGCTTTCTTT.

This chain connects TRBV4-2 to TRBJ2-2; D may be TRBD2 (5 bases). The ends were cut back, 8 bases at V and 5 bases at J, with 18 bases in the middle. This CDR3 comprises 15 residues. Germline lookup yields CDR1 LGHNA and CDR2 YNFKEQ. CDR3 loop: CASAGGQVGTGELFF. Here the CDR3 DNA reads TGTGCCAGCGCGGGCGGGCAGGTGGGGACCGGGGAGCTGTTTTTT.

This chain joins TRBV5-4 and TRBJ1-2; D is unresolved. Trimming left V 0 bases short and J 3 bases short, with 9 bases between. Germline-derived CDR1 and CDR2 are SGHNT and YYREEE (reference sequence). CDR3 length: 14 amino acids. The CDR3 here is CASSLGGTDYGYTF. For the CDR3, the DNA is TGTGCCAGCAGCTTGGGTGGAACAGACTATGGCTACACCTTC.

This chain joins TRBV5-1 and TRBJ2-1; a weak D match, TRBD1 (6 bases). From germline, CDR1 is SGHRS and CDR2 YFSETQ. The CDR3 totals 16 residues. Trimming took 1 base from V and 4 from J, leaving 15 bases between them. As DNA, the CDR3 is TGCGCCAGCAGCTTGCAGGCCAGGACAGCTTACAATGAGCAGTTCTTC. Amino acids: CASSLQARTAYNEQFF. The full variable domain, with the rest looked up from reference TRBV5-1 and TRBJ2-1, is KAGVTQTPRYLIKTRGQQVTLSCSPISGHRSVSWYQQTPGQGLQFLFEYFSETQRNKGNFPGRFSGRQFSNSRSEMNVSTLELGDSALYLCASSLQARTAYNEQFFGPGTRLTVL.

Only a few counts were recorded for this clone. The chain links TRBV7-2 to TRBJ1-5; D is possibly TRBD1 (5 bases). Deletions cut 5 bases from V and 6 bases from J, with 11 bases between. CDR3 length equals 13 residues. Germline V lookup: CDR1 SGHTA, CDR2 FQGNSA. DNA of the CDR3: TGTGCCAGCAGCCCTCGGGGGGGTCAGCCCCAGCATTTT. Its translation is CASSPRGGQPQHF.

The chain links TRBV30 to TRBJ2-7; tentative D call: TRBD2 (7 bases). The CDR3 consists of 13 residues. The V gene lost 0 bases and the J gene lost 3 bases, with 9 bases spanning the gap. CDR1 and CDR2 (germline): GTSNPN, SVGIG (reference sequence). The CDR3 DNA is TGTGCCTGGAGTGTGGGAGGGGGCTACGAGCAGTACTTC. Its translation: CAWSVGGGYEQYF.

This clone was recorded a few times. The gene calls are TRBV4-1 and TRBJ2-1; 11 nucleotides agree with TRBD2. V dropped 5 bases and J dropped 7; count of bases not matched to a gene: 16. Germline CDR1 and CDR2: MGHRA and YSYEKL. The CDR3 covers 18 residues. The CDR3 is CASSSYSGRDKDWNEQFF. DNA for the CDR3: TGCGCCAGCAGCTCCTATAGCGGGAGGGATAAAGATTGGAATGAGCAGTTCTTC.

A few counts support this clone. This chain uses TRBV7-9 with TRBJ1-2, with TRBD1 matching over 10 bases. The CDR3 has 15 amino acids. Germline values: CDR1 SEHNR, CDR2 FQNEAQ (reference sequence). The junction had 8 bases not matched to a gene; V was cut back by 5 bases and J by 5 bases. The CDR3 DNA reads TGTGCCAGCAGCCCCTCGGGACAGGGGATTTATGGCTACACCTTC. This codes for CASSPSGQGIYGYTF. Complete variable domain (other parts from reference TRBV7-9 and TRBJ1-2): DTGVSQNPRHKITKRGQNVTFRCDPISEHNRLYWYRQTLGQGPEFLTYFQNEAQLEKSRLLSDRFSAERPKGSFSTLEIQRTEQGDSAMYLCASSPSGQGIYGYTFGSGTRLTVV.

The rearrangement links TRBV9 to TRBJ1-1, with TRBD1 as a possible D gene (5 bases). Germline-derived CDR1 and CDR2 are SGDLS and YYNGEE. There are 15 residues in the CDR3. V lost 0 bases, J lost 4 bases, and 13 bases lay in between. CDR3 bases: TGTGCCAGCAGCGTAGGGGCAGGGAGGGGCACTGAAGCTTTCTTT. Amino acids: CASSVGAGRGTEAFF.

This clone was detected once. This chain joins TRBV7-6 and TRBJ1-1; perhaps TRBD1 as D (5 bases). V was clipped by 0 bases and J by 1 base, with 6 bases between them. This CDR3 is built from 14 residues. Germline values: CDR1 SGHVS, CDR2 FNYEAQ. The CDR3 loop reads CASSLAGENTEAFF. As DNA, the CDR3 is TGTGCCAGCAGCTTAGCAGGGGAGAACACTGAAGCTTTCTTT.

This clone was detected only a few times. This chain joins TRBV2 and TRBJ2-1; unclear D gene. The V gene's germline CDR1 is SNHLY and CDR2 FYNNEI. V shed 6 bases and J shed 13 bases, with 16 bases lying between them. This CDR3 comprises 12 residues. CDR3 region: CASRPVRIVQFF. CDR3 DNA sequence: TGTGCCAGCAGGCCCGTACGGATTGTCCAGTTCTTC.

The chain combines TRBV7-9 with TRBJ2-1, with D tentatively TRBD1 or TRBD2 (5 bases each). CDR1 SEHNR and CDR2 FQNEAQ come from the germline V gene (reference sequence). V lost 0 bases and J 4 bases, leaving 19 bases between the germline ends. CDR3 length: 18 residues. The CDR3 DNA is TGTGCCAGCAGCTTAGCGGCGTTGAGAGGGGCATATTACAATGAGCAGTTCTTC. Its protein product is CASSLAALRGAYYNEQFF.